This T cell receptor (beta chain) was recovered during a study of CD8+ T cells in alopecia areata. The CDR3 length is 13 residues. The V and J ends lost 6 bases and 1 base respectively, with 9 bases between them. CDR1 and CDR2 (germline): MNHEY, SVGAGI. In each case, RNA was isolated and then reverse transcribed into cDNA as the sequencing template. This table comes from immunoSEQ multiplex PCR, and its TCRdb copy is limited to in-frame clones, with some not included. The sample records fewer than 40,000 clones, around 62% being singletons. Peripheral blood samples and lesional scalp punch biopsies were obtained from alopecia areata patients. Researchers picked out CD4+ and CD8+ T cells from PBMCs by sorting. Overall study results and limits: Affected lesional scalp, above all in alopecia totalis/universalis, was more clonal than normal scalp.

The table lists this clone with a few counts. Antigen specificity is unknown. The sequence derives from a human donor with alopecia areata. The sequencing input was NKG2D-high CD8+ T cells sorted from blood. This chain uses TRBV6-5 with TRBJ2-5; D not certain. CDR3 residues: CASSRHGQETQYF. CDR3 DNA: TGTGCCAGCAGCCGGCACGGCCAAGAGACCCAGTACTTC.